The sequence of this T cell receptor beta chain was determined in a study of CD8+CD57+ T cells in acquired aplastic anemia. An expansion of CD8+CD57+ cells by flow cytometry had been shown in patients chosen for sequencing. At blood sampling, none of the patients had yet received therapy. Of note for this clonotype: Its cognate antigen is unknown.

The germline gives CDR1 SGHVS, CDR2 FNYEAQ. Trimming cost V 4 bases and J 5 bases; bases outside gene matches: 5. The CDR3 runs 14 residues. Whole-study findings and limits: Patients were compared with controls for CD8+ Simpson's diversity, and no significant difference emerged.

Genomic DNA constituted the template upon which TCR beta VDJ and CDR3 profiling was performed. MiXCR was run by TCRdb on the reads, yielding one entry per CDR3 protein. The data hold over 150,000 distinct CDR3 sequences, with roughly 65% observed a single time. The chain couples TRBV7-6 to TRBJ1-2; TRBD1 aligns across 9 bases. The specimen was sorted CD4+, CD8+, or CD8+CD57+ T cells (not recorded which) from PBMCs. The source is a human donor with aplastic anemia. The CDR3, as DNA: TGTGCCAGCAGCTGGGGACAGGGTCGGTATGGCTACACCTTC. The encoded protein is CASSWGQGRYGYTF.